These 29 T cell receptor beta chains came from one sample sequenced in a study of PD-L1 blockade in urothelial cancer. Here immunoSEQ multiplex PCR was the method, and the copy in TCRdb shows in-frame clones only, minus some. The sample yields approximately 46,000 clones, roughly 80% seen once. Sequencing used PBMCs, obtained around atezolizumab (anti-PD-L1) treatment. The receptor source for this set is a man between 65 and 80 years old with urothelial cancer.

This clone turned up a few times. V usage is TRBV9 and J usage is TRBJ2-2, with 7 bases that match TRBD1. This CDR3 region has 16 residues. J was trimmed by 8 bases and V by 0 bases; bases with no gene match: 10. Germline lookup yields CDR1 SGDLS and CDR2 YYNGEE. The CDR3 loop is CASSVGGSGGSGELFF. Here the CDR3 DNA reads TGTGCCAGCAGCGTAGGGGGGTCAGGGGGTTCGGGGGAGCTGTTTTTT.

This chain joins TRBV5-8 and TRBJ1-1; weak D call: TRBD1 (6 bases). The germline CDR1 and CDR2 sequences are SGHTS and YDEGEE. CDR3 length: 13 amino acids. Trimming removed 4 bases from V and 5 bases from J, with 12 bases in between. The DNA of the CDR3 is TGTGCCAGCAGCCTACAGGGAGTTACTGAAGCTTTCTTT. Translated: CASSLQGVTEAFF. Using reference TRBV5-8 and TRBJ1-1 for the parts outside the CDR3, the full variable domain is EAGVTQSPTHLIKTRGQQATLRCSPISGHTSVYWYQQALGLGLQFLLWYDEGEERNRGNFPPRFSGRQFPNYSSELNVNALELEDSALYLCASSLQGVTEAFFGQGTRLTVV.

The genes are TRBV9 and TRBJ1-1; D is ambiguous. The length of the CDR3 is 13 residues. Germline-derived CDR1 and CDR2 are SGDLS and YYNGEE. The V end lost 0 bases, the J end lost 9 bases, and 12 bases lay between the germline ends. The CDR3 sequence is CASSVVDSSKAFF. The CDR3 DNA reads as TGTGCCAGCAGCGTAGTGGACTCATCTAAAGCTTTCTTT.

The chain couples TRBV9 to TRBJ2-7; 7 bases line up with TRBD1. This CDR3 is 14 amino acids long. Germline V CDR1 and CDR2: SGDLS, YYNGEE. J gave up 0 bases and V 2 bases, and 2 bases lay outside the gene matches. CDR3 sequence: CASSVGQASYEQYF. The CDR3 DNA reads as TGTGCCAGCAGCGTTGGACAGGCCTCCTACGAGCAGTACTTC.

The V call is TRBV6-5, the J call TRBJ2-7, with TRBD2 as a possible D gene (6 bases). Trimming pared 2 bases from V and 2 bases from J, leaving 13 bases between. The CDR3 is made up of 15 amino acids. In germline, CDR1 is MNHEY, CDR2 SVGAGI. Here the CDR3 reads CASSYGAGLPYEQYF. The DNA of the CDR3 is TGTGCCAGCAGTTACGGGGCGGGACTGCCCTACGAGCAGTACTTC.

CDR3 amino acids: CATQDRGDTGELFF. The CDR3 DNA is TGTGCCACCCAGGACAGGGGAGACACCGGGGAGCTGTTTTTT. The V call is TRBV19, the J call TRBJ2-2; 9 positions match TRBD1. The CDR3 has 14 amino acids. Germline loops: CDR1 LNHDA, CDR2 SQIVND (reference sequence). Trimming cost V 10 bases and J 3 bases; bases outside gene matches: 6.

The chain recombines TRBV4-3 with TRBJ2-1; 9 positions match TRBD2. This CDR3 spans 18 amino acids. The trim removed 1 base at V and 0 bases at J, leaving 7 bases unmatched. The germline gives CDR1 LGHNA, CDR2 YSLEER. The DNA of the CDR3 is TGCGCCAGCAGCCAAGCGTTGTTTAGCGGGAGCTCCTACAATGAGCAGTTCTTC. It codes for CASSQALFSGSSYNEQFF.

The V and J genes are TRBV5-4 and TRBJ2-1, with 7 bases aligning to TRBD2. Per germline, CDR1 SGHNT and CDR2 YYREEE (reference sequence). V was pared by 5 bases and J by 6 bases, with 11 bases of the junction left unmatched. This CDR3 is 15 amino acids long. This chain's CDR3 is CASSFRDYGRNEQFF. Written as DNA, the CDR3 is TGTGCCAGCAGTTTCCGGGACTATGGTCGCAATGAGCAGTTCTTC.

V usage is TRBV18 and J usage is TRBJ1-1, with a weak D call TRBD1 (6 bases). This CDR3 has 15 residues. V was trimmed by 3 bases and J by 5 bases, leaving 16 bases between them. Germline CDR1 is KGHSH and CDR2 is LQKENI. In nucleotides, the CDR3 is TGTGCCAGCTCACCTAGACAGGTTGAGGGGACTGAAGCTTTCTTT. This sequence encodes CASSPRQVEGTEAFF.

The rearrangement links TRBV7-6 to TRBJ1-1; weak D call: TRBD1 (5 bases). Germline V gene data show CDR1 as SGHVS and CDR2 as FNYEAQ. The CDR3 loop spans 13 amino acids. V was cut by 2 bases and J by 4 bases, with 8 bases left in between. CDR3 in DNA: TGTGCCAGCAGCTTAACCGGGGGCACTGAAGCTTTCTTT. This translates into CASSLTGGTEAFF.

The gene calls are TRBV6-1 and TRBJ2-7; D is possibly TRBD1 (6 bases). The CDR3 runs 15 residues. The germline V and J ends were trimmed by 6 bases and 0 bases, with 15 bases remaining between them. Germline CDR1 is MNHNS and CDR2 is SASEGT. CDR3 sequence reads: CASSDGQLSSYEQYF. The CDR3, as DNA: TGTGCCAGCAGCGACGGACAGCTGAGCTCCTACGAGCAGTACTTC.

This chain joins TRBV5-1 and TRBJ2-2; D ambiguous. The CDR3 loop spans 13 amino acids. Deletions cut 6 bases from V and 4 bases from J, with 10 bases between. The germline gives CDR1 SGHRS, CDR2 YFSETQ. The DNA for the CDR3 is TGCGCCAGCATAGAGAGCCTCACCGGGGAGCTGTTTTTT. Its translation: CASIESLTGELFF.

The genes are TRBV7-2 and TRBJ2-7; 11 bases are shared with TRBD2. The V gene end was trimmed by 5 bases and the J gene end by 0 bases; junction bases not matched to a gene: 3. In germline, CDR1 is SGHTA, CDR2 FQGNSA. The CDR3 totals 15 residues. CDR3 nucleotide sequence: TGTGCCAGCAGCGGCGGACTAGCGGGCTCCTACGAGCAGTACTTC. It specifies CASSGGLAGSYEQYF.

This chain links TRBV9 with TRBJ1-2, with TRBD1 matching 9 bases. This CDR3 spans 13 amino acids. Germline V gives CDR1 SGDLS, CDR2 YYNGEE. The trim removed 3 bases at V and 7 bases at J, leaving 4 bases unmatched. CDR3 in amino acids: CASSGRTGAGYTF. The CDR3 DNA reads as TGTGCCAGCAGCGGAAGGACAGGGGCTGGCTACACCTTC.

The rearrangement links TRBV19 to TRBJ2-3; 9 nucleotides agree with TRBD2. The CDR3 is 17 amino acids. The V gene end was trimmed by 7 bases and the J gene end by 1 base; junction bases not matched to a gene: 12. Germline V gives CDR1 LNHDA, CDR2 SQIVND (reference sequence). The CDR3: CASNPSGMVGGTDTQYF. In nucleotides, the CDR3 is TGTGCCAGTAATCCTAGCGGGATGGTGGGAGGCACAGATACGCAGTATTTT.

The rearrangement uses TRBV6-1 and TRBJ2-1, with a weak D call TRBD1 (7 bases). Trimming removed 8 bases at V and 8 bases at J, with 16 bases between. This CDR3 comprises 13 residues. The V gene's germline CDR1 is MNHNS and CDR2 SASEGT. CDR3 in amino acids: CASSRQGGDEQFF. CDR3 nucleotide sequence: TGTGCCAGCTCCCGACAGGGCGGGGATGAGCAGTTCTTC.

The rearrangement joins TRBV27 to TRBJ1-2; no firm D call. From germline, CDR1 is MNHEY and CDR2 SMNVEV (reference sequence). There are 19 residues in the CDR3. The V and J ends lost 5 bases and 7 bases respectively, with 32 bases between them. The CDR3 DNA sequence: TGTGCCAGCAGTCCCTTAAGCCCACCTTCGGACCGGGCTGGAGGTGGCTACACCTTC. This codes for CASSPLSPPSDRAGGGYTF.

This rearrangement joins TRBV25-1 to TRBJ2-2, with 7 bases that match TRBD2. CDR1 is MGHDK, CDR2 SYGVNS, per germline. After removal of 1 base from V and 5 bases from J, the junction contained 13 bases not matched to a gene. This CDR3 has 18 amino acids. CDR3 sequence reads: CASSESDFAGVRTGELFF. The DNA for the CDR3 is TGTGCCAGCAGTGAATCGGACTTTGCGGGAGTACGGACCGGGGAGCTGTTTTTT.

V and J are TRBV12-5 and TRBJ2-5; the D is unclear. Trimming removed 7 bases at V and 2 bases at J, with 14 bases between. The CDR3 is made up of 14 amino acids. Germline assignment: CDR1 LGHNT and CDR2 FRNRAP. CDR3 sequence reads: CASATLSLQETQYF. The CDR3 coding sequence is TGTGCTAGTGCCACCCTGAGCTTACAAGAGACCCAGTACTTC.

This clone was detected only once. Here the CDR3 reads CASSPRGTLAIRQGADEQYF. DNA for the CDR3: TGTGCCAGCTCCCCAAGGGGCACTCTCGCCATCAGACAGGGGGCAGACGAGCAGTACTTC. The rearrangement joins TRBV2 to TRBJ2-7, with 10 bases matching TRBD1. The length of the CDR3 is 20 residues. Per the germline V gene, CDR1 is SNHLY and CDR2 is FYNNEI. J lost 5 bases, V lost 8 bases, and 27 bases had no gene match.

The CDR3 reads CASSPLPDTEAFF. CDR3 nucleotide sequence: TGTGCCAGCAGCCCCCTCCCGGACACTGAAGCTTTCTTT. V gene TRBV21-1 combines with J gene TRBJ1-1. TRBV21-1 is a pseudogene locus. The CDR3 has 13 amino acids.

The V gene is TRBV7-6, the J gene TRBJ1-4; D perhaps matches TRBD1 (5 bases). The V and J ends lost 2 bases and 7 bases respectively, with 20 bases between them. The germline CDR1 and CDR2 sequences are SGHVS and FNYEAQ. The CDR3 consists of 17 residues. CDR3 coding DNA: TGTGCCAGCAGCTTAAGTCCCGCCCGGGGGTACGGTGAAAAACTGTTTTTT. Translating gives CASSLSPARGYGEKLFF.

The chain links TRBV9 to TRBJ2-1; D is ambiguous. The V gene lost 3 bases and the J gene lost 5 bases, with 9 bases spanning the gap. Germline loops: CDR1 SGDLS, CDR2 YYNGEE. CDR3 size: 13 residues. For the CDR3, the DNA is TGTGCCAGCAGCGCCCTACTTAACAATGAGCAGTTCTTC. Translation: CASSALLNNEQFF. Using reference TRBV9 and TRBJ2-1 for the parts outside the CDR3, the full variable domain is DSGVTQTPKHLITATGQRVTLRCSPRSGDLSVYWYQQSLDQGLQFLIQYYNGEERAKGNILERFSAQQFPDLHSELNLSSLELGDSALYFCASSALLNNEQFFGPGTRLTVL.

The rearrangement uses TRBV13 and TRBJ1-4; D remains unclear. The CDR3 contains 14 residues. Germline assignment: CDR1 PRHDT and CDR2 FYEKMQ (reference sequence). Trimming pared 5 bases from V and 7 bases from J, leaving 14 bases between. The CDR3 DNA reads as TGTGCCAGCAGCGACCCCAGGAGGAGTGAAAAACTGTTTTTT. Its translation is CASSDPRRSEKLFF.

The chain combines TRBV19 with TRBJ2-1; 13 bases fit TRBD2. Per the germline V gene, CDR1 is LNHDA and CDR2 is SQIVND (reference sequence). The CDR3 is 18 residues long. With 7 bases clipped from V and 8 bases from J, the junction kept 17 bases outside the gene matches. CDR3 DNA sequence: TGTGCCAGTACCCCGGGCTCGGTACTAGCGGGAGGGCCACATGAGCAGTTCTTC. Residues: CASTPGSVLAGGPHEQFF.

The gene calls are TRBV10-3 and TRBJ1-2; possible D gene TRBD1, 6 bases. The CDR3 is made up of 16 amino acids. Trimming removed 6 bases from V and 8 bases from J, with 25 bases in between. Germline loops: CDR1 ENHRY, CDR2 SYGVKD. CDR3 sequence: CAISTGYRIQGSGYTF. The DNA for the CDR3 is TGTGCCATCAGCACGGGATATCGGATACAGGGAAGCGGCTACACCTTC.

CDR3: CASSPLRQYTEAFF. The DNA of the CDR3 is TGTGCCAGCAGTCCCCTCAGACAGTACACTGAAGCTTTCTTT. J is TRBJ1-1 and V is TRBV28, with D possibly TRBD1 on 5 matching bases. Trimming removed 5 bases from V and 3 bases from J, with 13 bases in between. The CDR3 has 14 residues. Germline values: CDR1 MDHEN, CDR2 SYDVKM.

This rearrangement joins TRBV28 to TRBJ2-1; 10 positions match TRBD2. The germline CDR1 and CDR2 sequences are MDHEN and SYDVKM. The J segment lost 4 bases and the V segment lost 2 bases, leaving 2 bases of the junction unmatched. The CDR3 covers 15 residues. The CDR3 reads CASSLTSGTYNEQFF. The CDR3 region has the DNA TGTGCCAGCAGTTTAACTAGCGGGACGTACAATGAGCAGTTCTTC.

This chain uses TRBV6-5 with TRBJ2-7; the match to TRBD1 covers 7 bases. V was clipped by 0 bases and J by 3 bases; unmatched bases: 2. Germline CDR1 is MNHEY and CDR2 is SVGAGI. The CDR3 sequence is 14 residues long. This CDR3 is CASSYSYRGYEQYF. In DNA form, the CDR3 reads TGTGCCAGCAGTTACTCGTACAGGGGCTACGAGCAGTACTTC.